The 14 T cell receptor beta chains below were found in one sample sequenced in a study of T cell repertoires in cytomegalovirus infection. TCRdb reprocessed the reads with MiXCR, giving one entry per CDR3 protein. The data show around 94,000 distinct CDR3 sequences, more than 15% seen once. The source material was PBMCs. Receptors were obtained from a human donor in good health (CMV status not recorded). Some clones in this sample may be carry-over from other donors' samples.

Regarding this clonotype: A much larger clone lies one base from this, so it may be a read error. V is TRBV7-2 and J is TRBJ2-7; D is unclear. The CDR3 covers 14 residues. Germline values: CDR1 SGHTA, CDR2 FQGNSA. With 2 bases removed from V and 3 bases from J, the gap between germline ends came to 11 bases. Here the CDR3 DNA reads TGTGCCAGCAGCTTATACAGATATATCTACGAGCAGTACTTC. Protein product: CASSLYRYIYEQYF.

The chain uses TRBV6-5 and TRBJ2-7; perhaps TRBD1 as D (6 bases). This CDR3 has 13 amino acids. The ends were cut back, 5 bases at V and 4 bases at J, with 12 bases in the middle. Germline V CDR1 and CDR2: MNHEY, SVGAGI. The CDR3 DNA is TGTGCCAGCAGTCCGGGACATTCGTACGAGCAGTACTTC. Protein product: CASSPGHSYEQYF.

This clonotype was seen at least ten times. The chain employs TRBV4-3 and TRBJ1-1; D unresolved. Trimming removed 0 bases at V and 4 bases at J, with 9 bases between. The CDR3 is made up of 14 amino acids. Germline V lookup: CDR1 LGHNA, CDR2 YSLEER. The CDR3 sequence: CASSQDLRGTEAFF. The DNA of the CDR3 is TGCGCCAGCAGCCAAGATCTGCGGGGCACTGAAGCTTTCTTT.

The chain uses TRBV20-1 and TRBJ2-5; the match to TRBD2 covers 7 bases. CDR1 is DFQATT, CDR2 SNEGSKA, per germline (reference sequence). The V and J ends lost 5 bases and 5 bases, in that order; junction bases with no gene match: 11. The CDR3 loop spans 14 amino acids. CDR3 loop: CSAGFLMGGETQYF. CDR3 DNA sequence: TGCAGTGCTGGGTTTCTTATGGGGGGGGAGACCCAGTACTTC.

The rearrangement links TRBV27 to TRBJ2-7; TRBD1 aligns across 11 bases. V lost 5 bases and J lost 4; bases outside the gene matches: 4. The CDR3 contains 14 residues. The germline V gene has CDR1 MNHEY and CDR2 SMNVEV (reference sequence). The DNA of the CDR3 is TGTGCCAGCAGTCCCGGGACAGGGGGTTACGAGCAGTACTTC. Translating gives CASSPGTGGYEQYF.

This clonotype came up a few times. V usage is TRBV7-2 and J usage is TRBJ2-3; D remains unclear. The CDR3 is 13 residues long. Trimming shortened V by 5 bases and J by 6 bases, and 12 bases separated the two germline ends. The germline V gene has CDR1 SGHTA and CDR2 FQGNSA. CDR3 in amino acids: CASSPSLGDTQYF. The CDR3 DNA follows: TGTGCCAGCAGCCCGAGCCTCGGGGATACGCAGTATTTT.

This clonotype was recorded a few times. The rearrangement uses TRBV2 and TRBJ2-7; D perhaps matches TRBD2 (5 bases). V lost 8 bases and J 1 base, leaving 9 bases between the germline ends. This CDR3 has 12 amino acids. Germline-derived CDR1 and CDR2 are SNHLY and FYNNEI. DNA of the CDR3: TGTGCCAGCGGGCCGGGGTCCTACGAGCAGTACTTC. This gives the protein CASGPGSYEQYF. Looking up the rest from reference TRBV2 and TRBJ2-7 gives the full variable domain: EPEVTQTPSHQVTQMGQEVILRCVPISNHLYFYWYRQILGQKVEFLVSFYNNEISEKSEIFDDQFSVERPDGSNFTLKIRSTKLEDSAMYFCASGPGSYEQYFGPGTRLTVT.

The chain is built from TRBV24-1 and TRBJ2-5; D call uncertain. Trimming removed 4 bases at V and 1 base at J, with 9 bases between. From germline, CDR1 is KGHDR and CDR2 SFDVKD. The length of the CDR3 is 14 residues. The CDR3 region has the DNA TGTGCCACCAGTGAGCCAGGCCCCCAAGAGACCCAGTACTTC. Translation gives CATSEPGPQETQYF.

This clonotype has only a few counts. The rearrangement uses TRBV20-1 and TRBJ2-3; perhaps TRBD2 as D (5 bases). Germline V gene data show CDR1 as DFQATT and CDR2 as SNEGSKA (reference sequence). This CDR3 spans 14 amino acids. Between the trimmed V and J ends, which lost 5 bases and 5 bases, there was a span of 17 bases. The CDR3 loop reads CSAPATGKGDTQYF. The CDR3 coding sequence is TGCAGTGCTCCCGCAACGGGGAAGGGAGATACGCAGTATTTT.

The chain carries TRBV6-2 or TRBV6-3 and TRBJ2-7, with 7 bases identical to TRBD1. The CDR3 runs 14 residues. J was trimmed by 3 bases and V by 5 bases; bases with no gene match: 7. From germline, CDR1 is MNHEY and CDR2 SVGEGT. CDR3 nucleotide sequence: TGTGCCAGCAGTCATTCGGACAGGTACTACGAGCAGTACTTC. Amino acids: CASSHSDRYYEQYF.

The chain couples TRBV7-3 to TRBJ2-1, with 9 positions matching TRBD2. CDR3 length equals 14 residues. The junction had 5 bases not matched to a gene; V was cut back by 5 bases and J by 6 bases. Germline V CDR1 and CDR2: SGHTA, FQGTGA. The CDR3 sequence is CASSQLAGLNEQFF. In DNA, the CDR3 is TGTGCCAGCAGCCAACTAGCGGGCCTCAATGAGCAGTTCTTC.

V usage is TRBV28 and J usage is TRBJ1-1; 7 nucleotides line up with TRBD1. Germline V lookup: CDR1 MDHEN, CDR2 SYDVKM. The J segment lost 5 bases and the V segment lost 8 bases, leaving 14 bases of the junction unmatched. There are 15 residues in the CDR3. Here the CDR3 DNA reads TGTGCCAGCGACTCGATGGGGGACAGCGGAACTGAAGCTTTCTTT. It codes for CASDSMGDSGTEAFF.

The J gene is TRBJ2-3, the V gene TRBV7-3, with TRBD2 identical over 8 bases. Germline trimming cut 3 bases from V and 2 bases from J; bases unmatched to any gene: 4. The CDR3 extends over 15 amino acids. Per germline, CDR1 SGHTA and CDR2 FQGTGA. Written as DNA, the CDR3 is TGTGCCAGCAGCTTGCGGGGGGACTACACAGATACGCAGTATTTT. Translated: CASSLRGDYTDTQYF. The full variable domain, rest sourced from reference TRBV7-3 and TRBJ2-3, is GAGVSQTPSNKVTEKGKYVELRCDPISGHTALYWYRQSLGQGPEFLIYFQGTGAADDSGLPNDRFFAVRPEGSVSTLKIQRTERGDSAVYLCASSLRGDYTDTQYFGPGTRLTVL.

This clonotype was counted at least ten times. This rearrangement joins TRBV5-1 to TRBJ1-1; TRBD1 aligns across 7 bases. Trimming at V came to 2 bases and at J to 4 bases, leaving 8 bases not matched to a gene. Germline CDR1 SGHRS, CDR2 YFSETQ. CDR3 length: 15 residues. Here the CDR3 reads CASSFGGQSGTEAFF. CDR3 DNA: TGCGCCAGCAGCTTTGGGGGACAGTCTGGCACTGAAGCTTTCTTT.